Here is one TCR beta chain with its context. What it binds is unknown. TCRdb passed the RT-PCR reads through MiXCR, listing each CDR3 protein once. In the table there are roughly 290,000 distinct CDR3 sequences, just over 20% of which are singletons. The CDR3 runs 14 residues. The J segment lost 1 base and the V segment lost 5 bases, leaving 1 base of the junction unmatched. Germline CDR1 reads MNHNS; CDR2 reads SASEGT. The sample is drawn from a study of response to subunit inactivated influenza vaccine. Points from the study as a whole: The authors proposed limited new T cell recruitment per seasonal influenza vaccination.

The V and J genes are TRBV6-1 and TRBJ2-3, with 9 bases that match TRBD2. This sequence originates from a man between 45 and 75 years old who received an inactivated influenza vaccine. Sample: PBMCs from blood, taken 21 months after vaccination. The CDR3 sequence: CASSPSGGTDTQYF. For the CDR3, the DNA is TGTGCCAGCAGTCCTAGCGGGGGCACAGATACGCAGTATTTT.